One sample yielded the 2 T cell receptor beta chains listed below, sequenced in a study of CD8+ T cells in alopecia areata. RNA, once extracted, was reverse transcribed into cDNA for use as the sequencing template. TCRdb keeps only in-frame clones here, not all; method: immunoSEQ multiplex PCR. Seen here are 210,000 or so clones, approximately 65% observed once, and the top ten hold over 1%. The treatment here: oral pan-JAK inhibitor, 5-10 mg twice daily. The specimen comprised CD4+ T cells sorted from blood, sampled at week 44, from a patient treated with tofacitinib. All receptors come from a human donor with alopecia areata.

This chain uses TRBV29-1 with TRBJ1-1; a possible D gene is TRBD1 (6 bases). The CDR3 spans 14 residues. The V gene lost 5 bases and the J gene lost 4 bases, with 17 bases spanning the gap. Germline lookup yields CDR1 SQVTM and CDR2 ANQGSEA. Here the CDR3 reads CSVHLEDSSTEAFF. The CDR3 region has the DNA TGCAGCGTTCACCTAGAGGACAGCTCCACTGAAGCTTTCTTT.

The table lists this clone with a few counts. The gene calls are TRBV6-5 and TRBJ1-1, with 7 bases matching TRBD1. The V and J ends lost 5 bases and 1 base, in that order; junction bases with no gene match: 4. This CDR3 spans 14 amino acids. Germline CDR1 reads MNHEY; CDR2 reads SVGAGI. The CDR3 DNA sequence: TGTGCCAGCAGTACCCGGGACAGGAACACTGAAGCTTTCTTT. It yields the protein CASSTRDRNTEAFF.